This T cell receptor (beta chain) derives from a study of breast tumors, draining lymph nodes, adjacent tissues. Germline assignment: CDR1 MDHEN and CDR2 SYDVKM. The CDR3 is 15 residues long. J gave up 4 bases and V 6 bases, and 8 bases lay outside the gene matches. Points on this clonotype: Its antigen is still unknown.

TCRdb reprocessed the multiplex PCR reads with MiXCR, giving one entry per CDR3 protein. The sample gives about 35,000 distinct CDR3 sequences, 30% to 45% of which show up once; approximately 11% is in the top ten. Study-wide points: Data fit most tumor T cells coming from lymph node, expanding in tumor. Tumors had less TCR diversity than lymph nodes, more than nontumor tissue. That most tumor T cells come from lymph nodes remained unproven. Tumor and nontumor repertoires were significantly more similar in luminal-like than in basal-like breast cancer.

The rearrangement uses TRBV28 and TRBJ2-1; 8 nucleotides align to TRBD1. The receptor was derived from a female donor with breast cancer. Some clones in this sample may be carry-over from other donors' samples. Sequenced material: breast tumor tissue. The CDR3, as DNA: TGTGCCAGCAGCCCAGGGGGCAGGGTTTACAATGAGCAGTTCTTC. This codes for CASSPGGRVYNEQFF.